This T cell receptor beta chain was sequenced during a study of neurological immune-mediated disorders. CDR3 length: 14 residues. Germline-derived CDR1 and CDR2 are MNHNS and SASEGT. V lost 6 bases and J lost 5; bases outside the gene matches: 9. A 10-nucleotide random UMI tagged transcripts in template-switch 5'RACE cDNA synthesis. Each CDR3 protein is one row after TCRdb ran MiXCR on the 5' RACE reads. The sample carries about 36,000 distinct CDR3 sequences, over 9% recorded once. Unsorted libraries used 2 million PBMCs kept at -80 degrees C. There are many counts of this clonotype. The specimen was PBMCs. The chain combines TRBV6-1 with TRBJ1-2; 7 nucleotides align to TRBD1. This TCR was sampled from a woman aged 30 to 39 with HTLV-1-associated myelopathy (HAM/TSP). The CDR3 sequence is CASRRPQGRYGYTF. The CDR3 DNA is TGTGCCAGCAGGCGTCCACAGGGGAGGTATGGCTACACCTTC.